This T cell receptor beta chain derives from a study of T-cell memory formation after mild COVID-19. The wider study: Largely, the TCR clusters proved donor specific.

Researchers used 5'RACE with constant-segment primers to make TCR alpha and TCR beta cDNA libraries that carry sample barcodes and UMIs. TCRdb fed the 5' RACE reads into MiXCR, producing one record per CDR3 protein. The sample has about 110,000 distinct CDR3 sequences, roughly 19% seen once; the top ten hold around 5.5%. General study findings and limits: The pre-infection memory compartment contained some responding clones, suggesting cross-reactive memory joined.

Details on this clonotype: Its cognate antigen is unknown.

The ends were cut back, 5 bases at V and 4 bases at J, with 14 bases in the middle. This CDR3 is 15 amino acids long. From germline, CDR1 is SEHNR and CDR2 FQNEAQ (reference sequence). The material sequenced was PBMCs or a T cell subset sorted from them (not recorded which). The rearrangement links TRBV7-9 to TRBJ1-4; D uncertain. The TCR originated in a man younger than 35 who had mild COVID-19 (a few samples of this study predate the infection). Cell type and time point are not known. DNA of the CDR3: TGTGCCAGCAGCAGAGCGGGATTCTATAATGAAAAACTGTTTTTT. Translation: CASSRAGFYNEKLFF.